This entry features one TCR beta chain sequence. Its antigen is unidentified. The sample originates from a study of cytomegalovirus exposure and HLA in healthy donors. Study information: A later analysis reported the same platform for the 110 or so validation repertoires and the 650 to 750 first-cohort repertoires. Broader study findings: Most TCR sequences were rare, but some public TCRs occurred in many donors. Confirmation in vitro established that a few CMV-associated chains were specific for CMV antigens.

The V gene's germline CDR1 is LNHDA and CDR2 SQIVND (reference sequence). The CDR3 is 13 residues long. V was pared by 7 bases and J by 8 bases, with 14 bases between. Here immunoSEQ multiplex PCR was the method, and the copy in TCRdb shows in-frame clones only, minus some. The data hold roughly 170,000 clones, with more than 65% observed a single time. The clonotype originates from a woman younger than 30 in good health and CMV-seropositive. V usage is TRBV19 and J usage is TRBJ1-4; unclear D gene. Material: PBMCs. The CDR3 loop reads CASTETTGEKLFF. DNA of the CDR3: TGTGCCAGTACCGAAACGACGGGGGAAAAACTGTTTTTT.